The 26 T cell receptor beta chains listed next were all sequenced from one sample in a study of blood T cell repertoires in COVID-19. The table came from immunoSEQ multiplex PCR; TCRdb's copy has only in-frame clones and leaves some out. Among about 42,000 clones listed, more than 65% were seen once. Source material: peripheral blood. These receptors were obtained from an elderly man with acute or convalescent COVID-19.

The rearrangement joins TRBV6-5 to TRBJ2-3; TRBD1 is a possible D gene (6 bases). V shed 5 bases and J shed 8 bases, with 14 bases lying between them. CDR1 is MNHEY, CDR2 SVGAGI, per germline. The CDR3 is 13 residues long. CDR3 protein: CASSLRDTSTQYF. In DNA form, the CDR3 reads TGTGCCAGCAGTCTACGGGACACGTCTACGCAGTATTTT.

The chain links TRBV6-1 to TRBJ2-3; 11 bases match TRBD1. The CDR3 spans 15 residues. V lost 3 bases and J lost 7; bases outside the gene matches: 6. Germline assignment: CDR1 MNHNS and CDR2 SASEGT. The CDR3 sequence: CASSEGGQGANTQYF. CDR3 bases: TGTGCCAGCAGTGAGGGTGGACAGGGGGCAAATACGCAGTATTTT.

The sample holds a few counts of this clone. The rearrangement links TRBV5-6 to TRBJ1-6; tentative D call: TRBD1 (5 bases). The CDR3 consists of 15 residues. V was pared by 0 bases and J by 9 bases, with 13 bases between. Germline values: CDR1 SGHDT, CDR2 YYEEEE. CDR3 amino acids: CASSLGAGLGSPLHF. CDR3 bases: TGTGCCAGCAGCTTGGGGGCAGGGTTGGGTTCACCCCTCCACTTT. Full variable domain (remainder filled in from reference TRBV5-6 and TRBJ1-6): DAGVTQSPTHLIKTRGQQVTLRCSPKSGHDTVSWYQQALGQGPQFIFQYYEEEERQRGNFPDRFSGHQFPNYSSELNVNALLLGDSALYLCASSLGAGLGSPLHFGNGTRLTVT.

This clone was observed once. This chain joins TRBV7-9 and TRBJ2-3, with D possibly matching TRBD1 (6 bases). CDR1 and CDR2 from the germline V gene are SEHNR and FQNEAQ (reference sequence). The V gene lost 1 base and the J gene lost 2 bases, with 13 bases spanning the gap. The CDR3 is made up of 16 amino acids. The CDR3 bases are TGTGCCAGCAGCTTAGGGACAGTATTAAACACAGATACGCAGTATTTT. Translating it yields CASSLGTVLNTDTQYF.

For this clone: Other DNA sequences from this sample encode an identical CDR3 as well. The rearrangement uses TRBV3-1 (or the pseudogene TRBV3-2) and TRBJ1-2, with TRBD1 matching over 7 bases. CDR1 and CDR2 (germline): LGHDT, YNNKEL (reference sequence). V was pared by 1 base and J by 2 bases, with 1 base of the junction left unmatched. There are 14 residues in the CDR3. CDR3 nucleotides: TGTGCCAGCAGCCAAGGACAGGGAAACTATGGCTACACCTTC. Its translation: CASSQGQGNYGYTF.

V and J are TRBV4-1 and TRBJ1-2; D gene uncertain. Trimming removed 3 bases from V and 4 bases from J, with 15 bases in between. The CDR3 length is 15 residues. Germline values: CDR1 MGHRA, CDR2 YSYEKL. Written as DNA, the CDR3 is TGCGCCAGCAGCCAGGGCCCTACCCCCCTCTATGGCTACACCTTC. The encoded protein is CASSQGPTPLYGYTF.

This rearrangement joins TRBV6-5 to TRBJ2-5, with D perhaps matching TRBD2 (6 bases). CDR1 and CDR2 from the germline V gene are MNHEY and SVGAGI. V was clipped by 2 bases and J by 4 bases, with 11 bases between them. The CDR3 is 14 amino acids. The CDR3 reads CASSYTGVGETQYF. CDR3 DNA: TGTGCCAGCAGTTACACGGGGGTGGGAGAGACCCAGTACTTC.

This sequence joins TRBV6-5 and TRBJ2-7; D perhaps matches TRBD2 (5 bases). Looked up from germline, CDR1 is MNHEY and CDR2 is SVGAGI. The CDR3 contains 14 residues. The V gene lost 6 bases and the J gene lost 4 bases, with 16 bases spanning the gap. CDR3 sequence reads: CASSSYDGDYEQYF. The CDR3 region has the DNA TGTGCCAGCAGCTCTTACGACGGGGATTACGAGCAGTACTTC.

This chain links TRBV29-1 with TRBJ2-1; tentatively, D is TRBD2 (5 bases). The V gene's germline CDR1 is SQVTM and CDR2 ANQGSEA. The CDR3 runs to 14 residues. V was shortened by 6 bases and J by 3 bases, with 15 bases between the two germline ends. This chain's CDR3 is CSVRAGINYNEQFF. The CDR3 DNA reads TGCAGCGTGAGGGCCGGGATAAACTACAATGAGCAGTTCTTC.

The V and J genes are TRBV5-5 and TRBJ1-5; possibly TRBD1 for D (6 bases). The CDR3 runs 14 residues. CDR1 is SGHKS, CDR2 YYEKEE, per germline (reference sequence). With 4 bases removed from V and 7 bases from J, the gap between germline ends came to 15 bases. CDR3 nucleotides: TGTGCCAGCAGCCTAAGACAGGTGTTCCAGCCCCAGCATTTT. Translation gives CASSLRQVFQPQHF.

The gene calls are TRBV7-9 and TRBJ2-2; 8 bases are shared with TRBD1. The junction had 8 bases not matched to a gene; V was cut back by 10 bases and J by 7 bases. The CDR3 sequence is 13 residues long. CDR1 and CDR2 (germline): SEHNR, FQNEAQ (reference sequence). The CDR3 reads CATEDRADGELFF. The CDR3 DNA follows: TGTGCCACCGAGGACAGGGCCGACGGGGAGCTGTTTTTT.

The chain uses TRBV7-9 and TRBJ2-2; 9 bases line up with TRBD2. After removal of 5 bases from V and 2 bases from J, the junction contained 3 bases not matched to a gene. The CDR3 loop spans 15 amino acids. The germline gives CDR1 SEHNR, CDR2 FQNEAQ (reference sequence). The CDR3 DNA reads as TGTGCCAGCAGCCTTAGCGGGAGCAACACCGGGGAGCTGTTTTTT. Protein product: CASSLSGSNTGELFF.

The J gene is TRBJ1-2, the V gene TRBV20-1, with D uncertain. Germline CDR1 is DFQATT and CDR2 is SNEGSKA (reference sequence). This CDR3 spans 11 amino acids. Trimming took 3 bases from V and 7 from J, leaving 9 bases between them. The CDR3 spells CSARQDTGYTF. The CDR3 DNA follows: TGCAGTGCTAGGCAGGATACTGGCTACACCTTC.

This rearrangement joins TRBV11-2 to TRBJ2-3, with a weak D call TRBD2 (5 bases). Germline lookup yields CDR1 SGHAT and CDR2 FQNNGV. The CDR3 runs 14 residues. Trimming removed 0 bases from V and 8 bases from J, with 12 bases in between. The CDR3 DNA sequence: TGTGCCAGCAGCTTAGAAGTCGGCGCGGGTACGCAGTATTTT. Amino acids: CASSLEVGAGTQYF.

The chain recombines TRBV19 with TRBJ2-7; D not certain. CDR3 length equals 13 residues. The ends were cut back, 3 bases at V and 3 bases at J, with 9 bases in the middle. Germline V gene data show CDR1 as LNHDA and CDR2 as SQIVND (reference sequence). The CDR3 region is CASSIGPNYEQYF. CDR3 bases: TGTGCCAGTAGTATCGGTCCGAACTACGAGCAGTACTTC. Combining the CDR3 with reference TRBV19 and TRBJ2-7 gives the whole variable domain DGGITQSPKYLFRKEGQNVTLSCEQNLNHDAMYWYRQDPGQGLRLIYYSQIVNDFQKGDIAEGYSVSREKKESFPLTVTSAQKNPTAFYLCASSIGPNYEQYFGPGTRLTVT.

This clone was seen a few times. CDR3 protein: CASSSQGAYQPQHF. In nucleotides, the CDR3 is TGTGCCAGCAGTTCTCAGGGGGCTTACCAGCCCCAGCATTTT. The chain has TRBV2 and TRBJ1-5; 8 bases are shared with TRBD1. The germline gives CDR1 SNHLY, CDR2 FYNNEI. The CDR3 is 14 amino acids. V shed 5 bases and J 7 bases; nucleotides not matched to a gene: 7.

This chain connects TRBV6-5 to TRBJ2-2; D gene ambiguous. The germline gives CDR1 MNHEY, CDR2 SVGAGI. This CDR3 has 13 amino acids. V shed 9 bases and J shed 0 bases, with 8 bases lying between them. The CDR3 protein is CASTETNTGELFF. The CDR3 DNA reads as TGTGCCAGTACAGAAACGAACACCGGGGAGCTGTTTTTT.

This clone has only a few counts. CDR3 bases: TGCGCCAGCAGCTTGGCAGGGGGCAACGAGCAGTACTTC. It codes for CASSLAGGNEQYF. The chain couples TRBV5-1 to TRBJ2-7, with 8 bases fitting TRBD1. The CDR3 is 13 residues long. The V and J ends lost 0 bases and 5 bases, in that order; junction bases with no gene match: 1. Germline V gives CDR1 SGHRS, CDR2 YFSETQ.

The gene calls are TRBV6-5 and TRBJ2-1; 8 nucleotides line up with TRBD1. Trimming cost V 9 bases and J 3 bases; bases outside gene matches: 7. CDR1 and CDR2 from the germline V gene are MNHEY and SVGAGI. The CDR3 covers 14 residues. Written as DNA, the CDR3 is TGTGCCAGTGGACAGGGAACGGGCTACAATGAGCAGTTCTTC. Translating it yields CASGQGTGYNEQFF.

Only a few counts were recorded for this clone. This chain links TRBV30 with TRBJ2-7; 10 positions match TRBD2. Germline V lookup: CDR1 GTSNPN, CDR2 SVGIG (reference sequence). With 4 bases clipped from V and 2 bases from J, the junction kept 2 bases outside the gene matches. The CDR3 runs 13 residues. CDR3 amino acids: CAWTSGRTYEQYF. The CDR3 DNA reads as TGTGCCTGGACTAGCGGGAGAACCTACGAGCAGTACTTC.

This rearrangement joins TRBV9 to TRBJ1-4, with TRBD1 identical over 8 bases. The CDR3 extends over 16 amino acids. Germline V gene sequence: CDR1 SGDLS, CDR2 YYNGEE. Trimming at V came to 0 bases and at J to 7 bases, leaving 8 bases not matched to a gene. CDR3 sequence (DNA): TGTGCCAGCAGCGTAGCCGGGGCAGGGGGCCTTGAAAAACTGTTTTTT. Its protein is CASSVAGAGGLEKLFF.

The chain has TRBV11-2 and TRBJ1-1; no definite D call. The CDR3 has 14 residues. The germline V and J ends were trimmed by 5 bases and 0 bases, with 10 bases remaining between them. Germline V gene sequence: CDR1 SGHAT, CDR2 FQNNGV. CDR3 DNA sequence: TGTGCCAGCAGCCAAGAGAGGCTGAACACTGAAGCTTTCTTT. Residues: CASSQERLNTEAFF.

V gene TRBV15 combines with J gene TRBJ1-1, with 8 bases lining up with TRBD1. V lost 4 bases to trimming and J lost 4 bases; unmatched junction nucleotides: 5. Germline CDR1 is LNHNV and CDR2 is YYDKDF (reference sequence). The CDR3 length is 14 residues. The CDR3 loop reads CATSTRTGGTEAFF. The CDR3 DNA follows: TGTGCCACCAGCACCAGAACAGGGGGCACTGAAGCTTTCTTT.

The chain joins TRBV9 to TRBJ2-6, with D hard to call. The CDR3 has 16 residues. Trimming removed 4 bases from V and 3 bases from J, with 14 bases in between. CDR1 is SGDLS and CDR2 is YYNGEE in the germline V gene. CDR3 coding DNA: TGTGCCAGCAGCCCCCGATATGTCGGTGGGGCCAACGTCCTGACTTTC. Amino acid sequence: CASSPRYVGGANVLTF.

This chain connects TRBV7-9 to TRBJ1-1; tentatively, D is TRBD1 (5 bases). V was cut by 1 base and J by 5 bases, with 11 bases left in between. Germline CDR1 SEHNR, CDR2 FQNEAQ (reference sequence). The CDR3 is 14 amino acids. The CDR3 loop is CASSLVAGRTEAFF. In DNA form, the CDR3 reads TGTGCCAGCAGCTTAGTTGCAGGGAGGACTGAAGCTTTCTTT.

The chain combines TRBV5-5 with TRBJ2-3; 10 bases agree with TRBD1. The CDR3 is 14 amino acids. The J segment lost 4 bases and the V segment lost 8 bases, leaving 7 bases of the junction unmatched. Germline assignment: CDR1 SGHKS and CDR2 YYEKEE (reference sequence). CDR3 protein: CASSRDRGADTQYF. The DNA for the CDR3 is TGTGCCAGTTCTAGGGACAGGGGCGCAGATACGCAGTATTTT.